This T cell receptor beta chain is drawn from a study of prognosis after radiotherapy for stage I lung cancer. Study-level information: Recruiting of stage I non-small cell lung cancer patients into the study occurred between 2018 and January 2019. General study results and limits: Reportedly, TRBV and TRBJ gene usage differed by presence of metastases in patients.

V dropped 5 bases and J dropped 5 bases, with 12 bases sitting between them. The germline gives CDR1 LNHDA, CDR2 SQIVND (reference sequence). This CDR3 is 14 amino acids long. This clonotype was seen a few times. Its antigen remains unidentified. TCR beta CDR3 was amplified from genomic DNA by two-round multiplex PCR. First-round PCR amplification was performed with primers specific to each TRBV and TRBJ gene. MiXCR, applied by TCRdb to the multiplex PCR reads, yields one record per CDR3 protein. The sample contains 10,000 to 15,000 distinct CDR3 sequences, less than 55% of which appear only once. The patient cohort was node-negative on CT and PET/CT, with no prior chemotherapy, radiotherapy or other malignancies.

This sequence joins TRBV19 and TRBJ2-2, with D maybe TRBD2 (6 bases). Material: PBMCs, obtained before or after stereotactic body radiation therapy (not recorded which). The TCR originated in a donor aged 50 or older with non-small cell lung cancer. The CDR3 DNA reads TGTGCCAGTAGTCCCATGGGGGGTACCGGGGAGCTGTTTTTT. It yields the protein CASSPMGGTGELFF.